This TCR beta chain was profiled in a study of spatial heterogeneity in lung cancer. Time point denoted: sample taken at primary tumor resection. Whole-study results and caveats: Counts of expanded intratumoral alpha and beta TCRs tracked tumor mutation counts.

There are many counts of this clonotype. What it binds is not known. The germline CDR1 and CDR2 sequences are SNHLY and FYNNEI. Trimming took 10 bases from V and 2 from J; bases not matched to a gene: 14. This CDR3 spans 17 amino acids. TCRdb re-derived calls from the 5' RACE reads in MiXCR, one entry per CDR3 protein. The sample holds over 7,500 distinct CDR3 sequences, around 6.3% seen once. This rearrangement joins TRBV2 to TRBJ2-7, with 13 positions matching TRBD2. This material consisted of lung tumor tissue, taken at surgery. The sequence was collected from a female donor with early-stage non-small cell lung cancer. The CDR3 here is CATHPTSGRNSAYEQYF. The CDR3 DNA follows: TGTGCCACCCATCCGACTAGCGGGAGGAACAGCGCCTACGAGCAGTACTTC.